One TCR beta chain is described in this entry. Its antigen is undetermined. The entry originates in a study of T cell responses to AZD1222 COVID-19 vaccine. Only in-frame clones appear in the TCRdb table, and some are missing; sequencing was by immunoSEQ multiplex PCR. The data hold over 70,000 clones, with roughly 89% observed a single time. CDR1 and CDR2 from the germline V gene are SGHRS and YFSETQ. Trimming left V 0 bases short and J 7 bases short, with 17 bases between. The CDR3 has 15 amino acids. Study conclusions and caveats: Unmutated variant regions are reportedly targeted by nearly half of spike-specific TCRs.

The sequence was collected from an adult who received the AZD1222 COVID-19 vaccine. The rearrangement joins TRBV5-1 to TRBJ2-7, with a tentative D call TRBD1 (8 bases). Sequenced here: peripheral blood, sampled 28 days after the second AZD1222 dose. CDR3 DNA: TGCGCCAGCAGCTTGGACAGGGGGGGCCTTGGAGAGCAGTACTTC. Translated: CASSLDRGGLGEQYF.